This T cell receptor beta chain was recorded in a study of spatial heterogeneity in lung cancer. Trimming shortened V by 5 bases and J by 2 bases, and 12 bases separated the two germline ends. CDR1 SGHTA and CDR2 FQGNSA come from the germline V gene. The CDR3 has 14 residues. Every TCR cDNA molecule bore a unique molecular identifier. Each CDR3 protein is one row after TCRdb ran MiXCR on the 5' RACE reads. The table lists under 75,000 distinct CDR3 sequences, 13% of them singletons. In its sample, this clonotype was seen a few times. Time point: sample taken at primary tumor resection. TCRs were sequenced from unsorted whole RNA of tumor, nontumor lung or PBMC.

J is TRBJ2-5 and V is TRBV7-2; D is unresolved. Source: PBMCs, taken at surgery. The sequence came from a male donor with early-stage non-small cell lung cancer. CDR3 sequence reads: CASSLMGHQETQYF. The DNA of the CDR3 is TGTGCCAGCAGCCTCATGGGCCATCAAGAGACCCAGTACTTC.